Listed here is a single T cell receptor (beta chain). The germline V gene encodes CDR1 MGHRA and CDR2 YSYEKL. The CDR3 loop spans 15 amino acids. V was cut by 1 base and J by 9 bases, with 16 bases left in between. This sample is drawn from a study of blood T cell repertoires in COVID-19. The wider study: COVID-19 samples from acute and convalescent phases originated in the United States, Italy and Spain. PBMCs, B-cell-depleted T cells, or T cells were the source of the cDNA or gDNA that made up the material.

As handled by the study authors: Amplifying reference gene primers gave estimates of nucleated cell counts. Generated by immunoSEQ multiplex PCR, the TCRdb table keeps only in-frame clones and is missing some. V, J and clone size reflect that table, while D and trimming were determined from the DNA. The table has about 150,000 clones, around 91% seen once. This clonotype originated in a woman between 40 and 55 years old with acute or convalescent COVID-19. This chain connects TRBV4-1 to TRBJ1-3; D is possibly TRBD1 (5 bases). Input material: peripheral blood. DNA for the CDR3: TGCGCCAGCAGCCAAGCAACAGGTGGGATTCCCACCATATATTTT. Protein: CASSQATGGIPTIYF.